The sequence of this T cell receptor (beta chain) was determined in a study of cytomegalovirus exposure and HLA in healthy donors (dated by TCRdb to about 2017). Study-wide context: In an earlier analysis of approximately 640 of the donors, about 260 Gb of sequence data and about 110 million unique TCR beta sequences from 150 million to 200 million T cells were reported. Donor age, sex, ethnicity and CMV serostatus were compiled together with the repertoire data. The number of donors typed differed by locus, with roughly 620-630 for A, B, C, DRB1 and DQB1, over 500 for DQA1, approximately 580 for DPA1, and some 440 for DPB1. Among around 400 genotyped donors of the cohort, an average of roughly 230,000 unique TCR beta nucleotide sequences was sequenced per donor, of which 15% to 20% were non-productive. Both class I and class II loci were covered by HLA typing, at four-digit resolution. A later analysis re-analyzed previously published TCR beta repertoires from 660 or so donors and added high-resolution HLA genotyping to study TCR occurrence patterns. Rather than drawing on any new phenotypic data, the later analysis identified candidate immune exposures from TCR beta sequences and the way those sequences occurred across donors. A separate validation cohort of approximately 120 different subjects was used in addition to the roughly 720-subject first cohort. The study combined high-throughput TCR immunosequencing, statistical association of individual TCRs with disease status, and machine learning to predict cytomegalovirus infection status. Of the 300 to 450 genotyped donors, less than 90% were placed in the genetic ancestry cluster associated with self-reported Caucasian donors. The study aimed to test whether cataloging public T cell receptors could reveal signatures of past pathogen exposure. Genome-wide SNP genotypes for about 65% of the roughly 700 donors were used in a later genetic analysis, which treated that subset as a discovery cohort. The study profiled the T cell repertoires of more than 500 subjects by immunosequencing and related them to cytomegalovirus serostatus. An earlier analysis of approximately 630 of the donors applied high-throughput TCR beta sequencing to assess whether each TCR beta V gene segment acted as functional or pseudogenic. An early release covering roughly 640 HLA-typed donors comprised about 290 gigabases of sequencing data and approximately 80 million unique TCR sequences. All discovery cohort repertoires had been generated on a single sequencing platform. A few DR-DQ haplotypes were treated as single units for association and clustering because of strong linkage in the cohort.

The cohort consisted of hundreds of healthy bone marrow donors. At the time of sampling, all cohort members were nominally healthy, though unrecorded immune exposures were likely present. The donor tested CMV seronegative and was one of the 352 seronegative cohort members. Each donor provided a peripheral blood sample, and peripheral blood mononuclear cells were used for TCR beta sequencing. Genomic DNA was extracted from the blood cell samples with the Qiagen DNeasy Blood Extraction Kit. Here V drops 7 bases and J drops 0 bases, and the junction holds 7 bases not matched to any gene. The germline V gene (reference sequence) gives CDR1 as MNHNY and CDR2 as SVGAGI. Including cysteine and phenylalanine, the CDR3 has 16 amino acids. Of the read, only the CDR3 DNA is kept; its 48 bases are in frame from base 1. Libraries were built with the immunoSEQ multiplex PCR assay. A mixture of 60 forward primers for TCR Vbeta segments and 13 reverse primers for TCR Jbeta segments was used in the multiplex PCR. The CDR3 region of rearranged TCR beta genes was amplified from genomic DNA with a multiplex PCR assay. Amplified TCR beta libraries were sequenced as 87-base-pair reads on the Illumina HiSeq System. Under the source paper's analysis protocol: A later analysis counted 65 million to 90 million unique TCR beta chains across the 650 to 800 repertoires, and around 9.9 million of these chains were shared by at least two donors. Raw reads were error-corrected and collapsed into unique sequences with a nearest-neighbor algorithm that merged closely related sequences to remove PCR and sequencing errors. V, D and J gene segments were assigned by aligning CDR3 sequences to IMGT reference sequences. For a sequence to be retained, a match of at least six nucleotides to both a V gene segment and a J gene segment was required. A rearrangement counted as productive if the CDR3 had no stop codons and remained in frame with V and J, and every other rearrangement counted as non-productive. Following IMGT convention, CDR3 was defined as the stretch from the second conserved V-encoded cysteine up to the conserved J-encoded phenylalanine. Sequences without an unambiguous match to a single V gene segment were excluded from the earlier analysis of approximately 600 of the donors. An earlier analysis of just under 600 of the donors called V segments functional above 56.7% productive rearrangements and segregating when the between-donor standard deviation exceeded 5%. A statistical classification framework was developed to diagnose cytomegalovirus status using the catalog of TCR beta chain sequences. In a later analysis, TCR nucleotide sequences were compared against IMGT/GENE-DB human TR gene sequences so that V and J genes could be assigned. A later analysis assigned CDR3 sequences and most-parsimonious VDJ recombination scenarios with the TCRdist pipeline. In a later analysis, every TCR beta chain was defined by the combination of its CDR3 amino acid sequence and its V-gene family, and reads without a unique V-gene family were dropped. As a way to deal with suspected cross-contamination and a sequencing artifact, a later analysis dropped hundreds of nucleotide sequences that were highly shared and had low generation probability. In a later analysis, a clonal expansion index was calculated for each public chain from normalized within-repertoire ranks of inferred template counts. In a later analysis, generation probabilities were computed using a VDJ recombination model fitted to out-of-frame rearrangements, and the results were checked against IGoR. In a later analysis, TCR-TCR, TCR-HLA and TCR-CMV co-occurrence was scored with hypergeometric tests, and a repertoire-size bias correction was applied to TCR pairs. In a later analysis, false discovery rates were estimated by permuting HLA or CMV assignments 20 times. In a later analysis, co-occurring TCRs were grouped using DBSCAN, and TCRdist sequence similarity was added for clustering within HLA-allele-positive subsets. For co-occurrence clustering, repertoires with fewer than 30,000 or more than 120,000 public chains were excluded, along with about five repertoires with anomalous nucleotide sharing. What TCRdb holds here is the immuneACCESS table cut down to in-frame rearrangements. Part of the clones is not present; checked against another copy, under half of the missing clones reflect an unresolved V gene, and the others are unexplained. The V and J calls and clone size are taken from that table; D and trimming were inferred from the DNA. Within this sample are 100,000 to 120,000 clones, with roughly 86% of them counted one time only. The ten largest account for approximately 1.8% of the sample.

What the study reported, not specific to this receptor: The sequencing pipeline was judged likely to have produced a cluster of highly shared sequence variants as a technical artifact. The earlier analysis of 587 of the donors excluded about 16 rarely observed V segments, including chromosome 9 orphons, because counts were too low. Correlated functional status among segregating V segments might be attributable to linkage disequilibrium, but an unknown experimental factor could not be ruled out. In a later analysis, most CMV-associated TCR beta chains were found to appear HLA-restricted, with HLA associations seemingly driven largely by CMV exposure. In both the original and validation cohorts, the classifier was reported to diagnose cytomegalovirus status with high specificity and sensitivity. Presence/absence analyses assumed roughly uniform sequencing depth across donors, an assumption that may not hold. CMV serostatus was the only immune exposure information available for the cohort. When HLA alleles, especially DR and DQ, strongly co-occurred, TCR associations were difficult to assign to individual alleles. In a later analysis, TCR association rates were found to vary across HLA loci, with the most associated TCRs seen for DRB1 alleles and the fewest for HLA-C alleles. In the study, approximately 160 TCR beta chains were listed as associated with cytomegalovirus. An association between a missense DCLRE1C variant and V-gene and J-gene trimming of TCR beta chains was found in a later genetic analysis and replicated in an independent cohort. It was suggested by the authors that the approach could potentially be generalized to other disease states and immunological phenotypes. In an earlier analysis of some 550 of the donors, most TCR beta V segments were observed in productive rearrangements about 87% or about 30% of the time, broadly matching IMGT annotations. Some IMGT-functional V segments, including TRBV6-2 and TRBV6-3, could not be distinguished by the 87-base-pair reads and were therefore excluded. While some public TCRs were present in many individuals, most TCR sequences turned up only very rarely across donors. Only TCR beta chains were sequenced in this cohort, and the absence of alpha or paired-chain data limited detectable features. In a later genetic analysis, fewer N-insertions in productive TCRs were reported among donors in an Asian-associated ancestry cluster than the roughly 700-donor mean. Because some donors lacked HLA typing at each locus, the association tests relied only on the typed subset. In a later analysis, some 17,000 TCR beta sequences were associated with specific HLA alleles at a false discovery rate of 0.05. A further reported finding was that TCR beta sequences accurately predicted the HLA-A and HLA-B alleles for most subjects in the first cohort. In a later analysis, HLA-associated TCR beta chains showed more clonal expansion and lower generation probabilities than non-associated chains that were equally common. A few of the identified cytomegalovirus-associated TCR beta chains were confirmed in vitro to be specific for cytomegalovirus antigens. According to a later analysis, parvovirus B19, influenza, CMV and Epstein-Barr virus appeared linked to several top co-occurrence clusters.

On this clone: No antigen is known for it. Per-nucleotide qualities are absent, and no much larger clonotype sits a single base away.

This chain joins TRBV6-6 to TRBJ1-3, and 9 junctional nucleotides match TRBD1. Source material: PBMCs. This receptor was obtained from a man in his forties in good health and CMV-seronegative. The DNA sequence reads TGTGCCAGCAATCAACAGGGGGCCCGCTCTGGAAACACCATATATTTT. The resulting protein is CASNQQGARSGNTIYF.